The clone carrying this T cell receptor (beta chain) was seen once. Random hexamers were used to reverse transcribe about 0.45 to 1 ug of RNA. It was immunoSEQ multiplex PCR that amplified TCR beta CDR3 across 54 Vbeta and 13 Jbeta. TCRdb reprocessed the immunoSEQ multiplex PCR reads via MiXCR and lists one record per CDR3 protein. The sample includes approximately 300,000 distinct CDR3 sequences, about nine tenths seen only once; the top ten take approximately 0.18%. This sample stems from a study of CD8 T cells in Susac syndrome. Peripheral blood CD8+ and CD4+ T cells were profiled by TCR beta sequencing. Trimming cost V 4 bases and J 0 bases, with 21 bases left between them. From germline, CDR1 is LGHDT and CDR2 YNNKEL (reference sequence). The CDR3 spans 18 residues.

The chain uses TRBV3-1 and TRBJ1-1; D is possibly TRBD1 (5 bases). The sequencing input was CD8+ T cells from PBMCs. The TCR comes from a human donor with multiple sclerosis. The CDR3 loop reads CASSRRWAGFVMNTEAFF. CDR3 in DNA: TGTGCCAGCAGCCGACGCTGGGCAGGGTTTGTTATGAACACTGAAGCTTTCTTT.